The rows below give T cell receptor beta chains drawn from one sample of a study of blood T cell repertoires in COVID-19. The assay was immunoSEQ multiplex PCR, and TCRdb's table has in-frame clones only and misses some. The repertoire consists of some 460,000 clones, with about 90% occurring once and the leading ten covering approximately 2%. The sequencing input was PBMCs or T cells enriched from blood (not recorded which). Source of these receptors: a young woman with acute COVID-19. Each CDR3 is given with its conserved first and last residue. The D gene is left open where the match is weak. Size is omitted from some rows. Given values are once, few, many or a class for expanded clones.

CDR3aa	CDR3nt	d_gene	abundance	v_gene	j_gene
CASSSGLAGVQQETQYF	TGTGCCAGCAGCTCGGGACTAGCGGGAGTCCAGCAAGAGACCCAGTACTTC	TRBD2	once	TRBV11-2	TRBJ2-5
CAWSSLAGNEQYF	TGTGCCTGGAGTTCACTAGCGGGAAATGAGCAGTACTTC	TRBD2	-	TRBV30	TRBJ2-7
CASSQDLVQDFSTGELFF	TGCGCCAGCAGCCAAGATCTTGTACAGGATTTTAGCACCGGGGAGCTGTTTTTT	-	-	TRBV4-3	TRBJ2-2
CASSYSRTENSPLHF	TGTGCCAGCAGTTACTCGAGGACAGAAAATTCACCCCTCCACTTT	-	-	TRBV6-5	TRBJ1-6
CASSQVKGRVREAFF	TGCGCCAGCAGCCAAGTTAAGGGCAGGGTTAGGGAAGCTTTCTTT	-	-	TRBV4-1	TRBJ1-1
CASSGTGGGQPQHF	TGTGCCAGTAGTGGGACAGGGGGTGGGCAGCCCCAGCATTTT	TRBD1	once	TRBV19	TRBJ1-5
CASSQVGTATEAFF	TGTGCCAGCAGCCAAGTAGGGACAGCTACTGAAGCTTTCTTT	TRBD1	-	TRBV3-1/TRBV3-2	TRBJ1-1
CASRQGTSNQPQHF	TGTGCCAGCAGACAGGGCACCAGCAATCAGCCCCAGCATTTT	-	-	TRBV27	TRBJ1-5
CASSVDSNEQFF	TGTGCCAGCAGCGTAGATAGCAATGAGCAGTTCTTC	-	-	TRBV9	TRBJ2-1
CASSVDRGLANEQYF	TGTGCCAGCAGCGTCGACAGGGGGCTGGCGAACGAGCAGTACTTC	TRBD1	few	TRBV11-3	TRBJ2-7
CASSLRWGSDTEAFF	TGTGCCAGCAGCCTCCGCTGGGGCTCGGACACTGAAGCTTTCTTT	-	-	TRBV5-8	TRBJ1-1
CASSLTGGLNEQFF	TGCGCCAGCAGCTTGACGGGGGGGCTCAATGAGCAGTTCTTC	TRBD2	-	TRBV5-1	TRBJ2-1
CASSLESSYEQYF	TGTGCCAGCAGTTTAGAGAGCTCCTACGAGCAGTACTTC	-	-	TRBV12-3/TRBV12-4	TRBJ2-7
CASSPGQFNSPLHF	TGTGCCAGCAGCCCCGGACAGTTTAATTCACCCCTCCACTTT	-	-	TRBV7-8	TRBJ1-6
CASSLGGQETQYF	TGTGCCAGCAGTTTGGGGGGCCAAGAGACCCAGTACTTC	-	-	TRBV28	TRBJ2-5
CASTLRQPQETQYF	TGTGCCAGCACGTTGAGACAGCCACAAGAGACCCAGTACTTC	-	-	TRBV6-5	TRBJ2-5
CASSQVVPGGSYNEQFF	TGTGCCAGCAGCCAAGTCGTCCCGGGGGGGTCCTACAATGAGCAGTTCTTC	TRBD2	-	TRBV4-2	TRBJ2-1
CASSEYDRGGEKLFF	TGTGCCAGCAGTGAGTACGACAGGGGTGGAGAAAAACTGTTTTTT	TRBD1	-	TRBV28	TRBJ1-4
CASSFLGRGYGYTF	TGTGCCAGCAGCTTTCTTGGTAGGGGCTATGGCTACACCTTC	-	once	TRBV7-9	TRBJ1-2
CSVEERRQGLNIQYF	TGCAGCGTTGAAGAACGACGGCAGGGCCTAAACATTCAGTACTTC	-	-	TRBV29-1	TRBJ2-4
CRLDRAYGYTF	TGCAGATTGGACAGGGCCTATGGCTACACCTTC	TRBD1	-	TRBV20-1	TRBJ1-2
CASSLSLAGGTDTQYF	TGCGCCAGCAGCCTCTCACTAGCGGGGGGCACAGATACGCAGTATTTT	TRBD2	-	TRBV5-1	TRBJ2-3
CASSGGTGGWNEQFF	TGTGCCAGCAGCGGGGGGACAGGGGGCTGGAATGAGCAGTTCTTC	TRBD1	-	TRBV7-2	TRBJ2-1
CASRRDYGYTF	TGCGCCAGCAGGAGGGACTATGGCTACACCTTC	-	-	TRBV5-1	TRBJ1-2
CASSDSRTGGSPLHF	TGTGCCAGCAGTGACTCTAGAACAGGCGGTTCACCCCTCCACTTT	-	few	TRBV6-4	TRBJ1-6
CASKGGRGTEAFF	TGTGCCAGCAAAGGAGGCAGGGGGACTGAAGCTTTCTTT	TRBD1	-	TRBV12-3/TRBV12-4	TRBJ1-1
CASSPWTSGKGQFF	TGTGCCAGCAGTCCATGGACTAGCGGGAAAGGACAGTTCTTC	TRBD2	few	TRBV2	TRBJ2-1
CASSVGAGTGIAYEQYF	TGTGCCAGCAGCGTCGGGGCCGGGACAGGGATCGCCTACGAGCAGTACTTC	TRBD1	-	TRBV5-6	TRBJ2-7
CASSQRTGKNTEAFF	TGCGCCAGCAGCCAAAGGACAGGGAAGAACACTGAAGCTTTCTTT	TRBD1	-	TRBV4-1	TRBJ1-1
CAWTRDNSPLHF	TGTGCCTGGACCAGGGATAATTCACCCCTCCACTTT	-	once	TRBV30	TRBJ1-6
CASRTGTTTNEQFF	TGTGCCAGCAGAACAGGGACCACGACCAATGAGCAGTTCTTC	-	-	TRBV3-1/TRBV3-2	TRBJ2-1
CASSLNGLAEETQYF	TGTGCCAGCAGCTTAAACGGACTAGCGGAAGAGACCCAGTACTTC	TRBD2	-	TRBV7-7	TRBJ2-5
CASSFPLGRGSFTYGYTF	TGTGCCAGCAGCTTTCCTTTGGGCAGGGGGAGCTTTACCTATGGCTACACCTTC	TRBD1	-	TRBV11-2	TRBJ1-2
CASSEGATNTEAFF	TGTGCCAGCAGTGAGGGGGCGACGAACACTGAAGCTTTCTTT	TRBD1	-	TRBV27	TRBJ1-1
CASSFQGDQPQHF	TGTGCCAGCAGTTTTCAGGGGGATCAGCCCCAGCATTTT	TRBD1	many	TRBV12-3/TRBV12-4	TRBJ1-5